This TCR beta chain was observed in a study of blood T cell repertoires in COVID-19. About the research overall: COVID-19 samples from acute and convalescent phases originated in the United States, Italy and Spain. T cells, B-cell-depleted T cells, or PBMCs provided the cDNA or gDNA that served as material.

In the original processing: Amplified reference gene primers provided the basis for estimating nucleated cell counts. The assay was immunoSEQ multiplex PCR, and TCRdb's table has in-frame clones only and misses some. V, J and clone size are those of that table, while D and trimming were read from the DNA. The sample yields 150,000 to 200,000 clones, 87% seen once. Individuals drawn from 24 US areas were about 18 to 89 years old. This receptor was obtained from a human donor with acute COVID-19. The donor label of this sample is uncertain. Specimen: PBMCs or T cells enriched from blood (not recorded which).

The CDR3 loop is CASSSRDRARGNEKLFF. The DNA for the CDR3 is TGTGCCAGCAGTTCCCGGGACAGGGCCCGGGGTAATGAAAAACTGTTTTTT. This chain connects TRBV27 to TRBJ1-4, with 9 bases fitting TRBD1. The germline gives CDR1 MNHEY, CDR2 SMNVEV (reference sequence). The V and J ends lost 4 bases and 4 bases, in that order; junction bases with no gene match: 10. The length of the CDR3 is 17 residues.